Listed below are T cell receptor beta chains from one sample, sequenced in a study of blood T cell repertoires in COVID-19. Measured with immunoSEQ multiplex PCR; TCRdb has only the in-frame clones, and not every one. The sample consists of roughly 50,000 clones, more than 75% of them appearing once. The specimen sequenced was peripheral blood. The receptors were sampled from a woman aged 80 or over with COVID-19, enrolled during active disease. The CDR3 runs from the conserved cysteine through the conserved F or W. Each record gives: V gene, J gene, CDR3 length, D gene, CDR3 protein. The D gene is left open where the match is weak.

TRBV6-6,TRBJ2-7,14,NA,CASSYSAERYEQYF
TRBV2,TRBJ1-1,13,TRBD1,CARTTGQNTEAFF
TRBV28,TRBJ1-5,15,TRBD1,CASSPSGQGSQPQHF
TRBV11-2,TRBJ1-6,13,NA,CASSLFRDSPLHF
TRBV6-5,TRBJ2-5,14,NA,CASSANRLGETQYF
TRBV11-2,TRBJ2-1,17,NA,CASSLQTSLRSYNEQFF
TRBV2,TRBJ1-2,13,NA,CASSDGPLYGYTF
TRBV19,TRBJ1-6,14,NA,CASSLEAINSPLHF
TRBV2,TRBJ1-1,14,NA,CASSEAGGNTEAFF
TRBV7-7,TRBJ2-5,14,TRBD2,CASSLAGEGETQYF
TRBV19,TRBJ1-1,14,NA,CASNPQGLNTEAFF
TRBV20-1,TRBJ1-1,11,NA,CSARMNTEAFF
TRBV4-2,TRBJ1-6,21,TRBD1,CASSQTIKGTVFRTGNSPLHF
TRBV5-1,TRBJ1-2,12,NA,CASSSLLSGYTF
TRBV12-3/TRBV12-4,TRBJ1-1,12,NA,CASSFESPTAFF
TRBV5-1,TRBJ1-6,14,NA,CASSLGQVEDTLHF
TRBV4-2,TRBJ1-1,18,TRBD1,CASSRGIKGQGENTEAFF
TRBV11-2,TRBJ2-7,14,NA,CASSFSQGPYEQYF
TRBV7-9,TRBJ1-2,16,NA,CASSPGTGGYLDGYTF
TRBV7-9,TRBJ1-2,15,NA,CASSRLTGRVGGYTF
TRBV9,TRBJ2-2,13,TRBD2,CASKMGGTGELFF
TRBV7-2,TRBJ1-1,14,NA,CASSQAGLNTEAFF
TRBV6-4,TRBJ1-3,15,NA,CASSDEGRRGNTIYF
TRBV7-9,TRBJ2-5,14,TRBD1,CASSQGQGGETQYF
TRBV12-3/TRBV12-4,TRBJ2-1,13,NA,CASSFGGYNEQFF
TRBV25-1,TRBJ1-2,15,NA,CASSAPGARDYGYTF
TRBV7-2,TRBJ2-7,14,NA,CASSLMDSSYEQYF
TRBV19,TRBJ1-1,17,TRBD1,CASSPLRTGGVGTEAFF
TRBV7-2,TRBJ1-2,14,NA,CASSIERGGFGYTF
TRBV7-2,TRBJ1-1,13,NA,CASSRFLSPEAFF
TRBV6-5,TRBJ2-7,14,TRBD2,CASTRTSGDYEQYF
TRBV9,TRBJ1-1,17,TRBD1,CASSVSGTGPMNTEAFF
TRBV11-2,TRBJ1-2,14,NA,CASSLDLMRYGYTF
TRBV5-1,TRBJ1-4,14,NA,CASSLGGRNEKLFF
TRBV10-3,TRBJ1-1,14,NA,CAISTVQGSTEAFF
TRBV12-5,TRBJ1-5,12,NA,CATGRDDQPQHF
TRBV5-1,TRBJ2-7,13,NA,CASSFGTAYEQYF
TRBV24-1,TRBJ2-5,17,TRBD2,CATSDLQPSGGAETQYF
TRBV28,TRBJ1-3,16,NA,CASSLMTGVSGNTIYF
TRBV9,TRBJ1-3,17,NA,CASSVGEGHASGNTIYF
TRBV6-5,TRBJ2-7,14,TRBD1,CASRSDRRTYEQYF
TRBV5-4,TRBJ2-1,17,TRBD2,CASSLEVLAGVGYEQFF
TRBV5-5,TRBJ1-3,16,TRBD1,CASSSRQGAPGNTIYF
TRBV2,TRBJ1-2,14,TRBD1,CASSGQQGRYGYTF
TRBV6-5,TRBJ1-5,16,TRBD1,CASSSLDRGSNQPQHF
TRBV2,TRBJ1-1,14,TRBD1,CASSAQGANTEAFF
TRBV6-5,TRBJ1-5,14,TRBD1,CASRPDRGNQPQHF
TRBV6-2/TRBV6-3,TRBJ2-5,15,NA,CASTPRGSPLETQYF
TRBV10-3,TRBJ2-3,15,TRBD2,CAISGGLAGTDTQYF
TRBV27,TRBJ1-5,12,NA,CASSEYNQPQHF
TRBV5-4,TRBJ2-5,16,NA,CASTPSGIGGEETQYF
TRBV7-9,TRBJ2-3,19,TRBD2,CASSPTHPILAGATDTQYF
TRBV15,TRBJ2-7,16,NA,CATSRDVAGRTYEQYF
TRBV11-3,TRBJ2-5,13,NA,CASSGLFQETQYF